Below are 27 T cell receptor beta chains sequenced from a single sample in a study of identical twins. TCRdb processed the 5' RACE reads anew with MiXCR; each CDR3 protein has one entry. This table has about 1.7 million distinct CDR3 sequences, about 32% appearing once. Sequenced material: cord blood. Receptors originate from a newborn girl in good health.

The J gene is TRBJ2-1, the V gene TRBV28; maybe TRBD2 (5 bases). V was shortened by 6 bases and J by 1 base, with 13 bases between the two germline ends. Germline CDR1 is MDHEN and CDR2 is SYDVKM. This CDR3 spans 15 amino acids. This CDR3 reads CASSTRDYSYNEQFF. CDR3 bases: TGTGCCAGCAGCACCCGGGATTATTCCTACAATGAGCAGTTCTTC.

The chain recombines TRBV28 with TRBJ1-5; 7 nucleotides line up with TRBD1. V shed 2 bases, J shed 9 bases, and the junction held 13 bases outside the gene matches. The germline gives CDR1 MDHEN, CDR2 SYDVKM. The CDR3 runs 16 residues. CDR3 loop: CASSLPGQLSLWPQHF. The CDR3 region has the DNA TGTGCCAGCAGTTTACCGGGACAGCTCTCCCTTTGGCCCCAGCATTTT.

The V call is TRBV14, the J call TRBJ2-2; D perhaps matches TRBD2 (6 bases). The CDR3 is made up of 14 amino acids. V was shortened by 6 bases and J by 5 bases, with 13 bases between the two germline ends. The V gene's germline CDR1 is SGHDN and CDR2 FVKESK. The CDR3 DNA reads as TGTGCCAGCAGGCGGGAAGGTCGGACCGGGGAGCTGTTTTTT. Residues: CASRREGRTGELFF.

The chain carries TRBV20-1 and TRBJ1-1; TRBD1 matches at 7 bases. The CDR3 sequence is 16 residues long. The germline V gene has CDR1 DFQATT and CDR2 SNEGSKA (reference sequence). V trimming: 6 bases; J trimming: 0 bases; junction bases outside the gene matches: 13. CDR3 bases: TGCAGTGCCCCCGGGGAGGGGGCCGTCATGAACACTGAAGCTTTCTTT. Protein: CSAPGEGAVMNTEAFF.

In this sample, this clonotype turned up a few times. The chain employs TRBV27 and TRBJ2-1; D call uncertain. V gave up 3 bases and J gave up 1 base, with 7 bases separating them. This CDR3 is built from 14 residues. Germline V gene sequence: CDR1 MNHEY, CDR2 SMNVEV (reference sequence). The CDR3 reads CASSLAKSYNEQFF. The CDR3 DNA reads TGTGCCAGCAGTTTGGCCAAATCCTACAATGAGCAGTTCTTC.

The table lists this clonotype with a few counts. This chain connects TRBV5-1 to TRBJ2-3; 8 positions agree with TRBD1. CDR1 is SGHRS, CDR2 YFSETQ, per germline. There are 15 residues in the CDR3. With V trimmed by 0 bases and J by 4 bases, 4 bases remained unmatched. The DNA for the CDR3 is TGCGCCAGCAGCTTGGGACAGGGGTATGCAGATACGCAGTATTTT. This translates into CASSLGQGYADTQYF.

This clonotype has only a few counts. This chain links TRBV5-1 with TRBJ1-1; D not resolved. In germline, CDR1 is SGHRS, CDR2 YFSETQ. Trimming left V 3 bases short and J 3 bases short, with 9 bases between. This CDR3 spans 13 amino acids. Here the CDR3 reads CASSSQRDTEAFF. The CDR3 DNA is TGCGCCAGCAGCTCCCAGAGGGACACTGAAGCTTTCTTT.

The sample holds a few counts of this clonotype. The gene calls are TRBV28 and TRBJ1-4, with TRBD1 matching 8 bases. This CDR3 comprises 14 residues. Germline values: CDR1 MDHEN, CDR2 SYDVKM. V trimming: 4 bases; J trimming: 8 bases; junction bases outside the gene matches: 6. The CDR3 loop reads CASSSGGIREKLFF. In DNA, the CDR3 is TGTGCCAGCAGTTCAGGGGGCATAAGGGAAAAACTGTTTTTT. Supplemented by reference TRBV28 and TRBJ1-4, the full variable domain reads DVKVTQSSRYLVKRTGEKVFLECVQDMDHENMFWYRQDPGLGLRLIYFSYDVKMKEKGDIPEGYSVSREKKERFSLILESASTNQTSMYLCASSSGGIREKLFFGSGTQLSVL.

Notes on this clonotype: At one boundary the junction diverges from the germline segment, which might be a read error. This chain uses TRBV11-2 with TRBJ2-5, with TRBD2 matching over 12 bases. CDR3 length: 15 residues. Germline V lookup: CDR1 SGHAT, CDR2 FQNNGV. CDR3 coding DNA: TGTGCCGGCAGCTTGACTAGCGGGAGACGTCAGACCCAGTACTTC. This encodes CAGSLTSGRRQTQYF. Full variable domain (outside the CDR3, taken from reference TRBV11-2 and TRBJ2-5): EAGVAQSPRYKIIEKRQSVAFWCNPISGHATLYWYQQILGQGPKLLIQFQNNGVVDDSQLPKDRFSAERLKGVDSTLKIQPAKLEDSAVYLCAGSLTSGRRQTQYFGPGTRLLVL.

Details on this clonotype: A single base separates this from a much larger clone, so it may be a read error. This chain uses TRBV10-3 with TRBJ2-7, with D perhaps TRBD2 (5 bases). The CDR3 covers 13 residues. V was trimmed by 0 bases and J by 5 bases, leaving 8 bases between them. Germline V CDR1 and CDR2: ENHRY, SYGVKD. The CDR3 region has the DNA TGTGCCATCAGTGAGTCGTGGGGAGACGAGCAGTACTTC. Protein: CAISESWGDEQYF.

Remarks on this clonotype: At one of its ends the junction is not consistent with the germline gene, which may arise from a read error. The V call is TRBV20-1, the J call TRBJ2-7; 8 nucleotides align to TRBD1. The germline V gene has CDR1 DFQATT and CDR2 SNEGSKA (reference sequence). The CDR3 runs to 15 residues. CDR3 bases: TGCAGTGCCAGAGACAGGGGCCTTTCCTCCTACGAGCAGTACTTC. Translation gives CSARDRGLSSYEQYF.

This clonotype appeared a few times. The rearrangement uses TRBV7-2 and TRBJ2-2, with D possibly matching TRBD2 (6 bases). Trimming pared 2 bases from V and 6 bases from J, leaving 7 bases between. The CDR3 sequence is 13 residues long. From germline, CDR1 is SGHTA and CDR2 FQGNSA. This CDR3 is CASSLTSPGELFF. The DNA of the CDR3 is TGTGCCAGCAGCTTAACTAGCCCCGGGGAGCTGTTTTTT. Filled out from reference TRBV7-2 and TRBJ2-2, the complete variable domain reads GAGVSQSPSNKVTEKGKDVELRCDPISGHTALYWYRQSLGQGLEFLIYFQGNSAPDKSGLPSDRFSAERTGGSVSTLTIQRTQQEDSAVYLCASSLTSPGELFFGEGSRLTVL.

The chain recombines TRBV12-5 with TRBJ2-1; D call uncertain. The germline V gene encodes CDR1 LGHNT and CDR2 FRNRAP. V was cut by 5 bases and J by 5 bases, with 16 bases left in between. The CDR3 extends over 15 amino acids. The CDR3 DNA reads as TGTGCTAGTGGTATCACGACTCAAAGCCACAATGAGCAGTTCTTC. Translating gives CASGITTQSHNEQFF.

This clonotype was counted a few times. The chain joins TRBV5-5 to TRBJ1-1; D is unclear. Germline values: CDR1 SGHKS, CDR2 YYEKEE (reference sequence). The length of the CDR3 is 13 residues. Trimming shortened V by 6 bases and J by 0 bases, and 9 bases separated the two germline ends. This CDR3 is CASNWGLNTEAFF. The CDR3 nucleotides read TGTGCCAGCAACTGGGGTCTGAACACTGAAGCTTTCTTT.

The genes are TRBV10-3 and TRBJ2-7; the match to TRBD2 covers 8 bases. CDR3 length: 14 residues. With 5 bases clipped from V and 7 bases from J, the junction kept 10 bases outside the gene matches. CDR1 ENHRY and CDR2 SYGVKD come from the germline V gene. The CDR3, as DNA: TGTGCCATCAGTAGCGGGAGCAAGGTCTATGAGCAGTACTTC. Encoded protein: CAISSGSKVYEQYF.

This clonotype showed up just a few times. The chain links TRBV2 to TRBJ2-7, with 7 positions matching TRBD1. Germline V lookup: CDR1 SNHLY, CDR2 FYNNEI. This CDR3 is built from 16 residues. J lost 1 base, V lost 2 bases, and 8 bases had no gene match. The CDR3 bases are TGTGCCAGCAGTGAACCCCGGTACAGGGGATCCTACGAGCAGTACTTC. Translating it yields CASSEPRYRGSYEQYF. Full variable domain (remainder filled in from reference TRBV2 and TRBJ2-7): EPEVTQTPSHQVTQMGQEVILRCVPISNHLYFYWYRQILGQKVEFLVSFYNNEISEKSEIFDDQFSVERPDGSNFTLKIRSTKLEDSAMYFCASSEPRYRGSYEQYFGPGTRLTVT.

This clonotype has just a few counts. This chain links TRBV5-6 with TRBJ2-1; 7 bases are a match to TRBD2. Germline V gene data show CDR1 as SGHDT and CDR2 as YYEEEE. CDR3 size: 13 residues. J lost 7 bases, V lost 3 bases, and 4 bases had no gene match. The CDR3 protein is CASSWAGVNEQFF. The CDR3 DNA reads TGTGCCAGCAGCTGGGCGGGAGTGAATGAGCAGTTCTTC. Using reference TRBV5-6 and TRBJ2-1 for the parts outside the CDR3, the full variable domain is DAGVTQSPTHLIKTRGQQVTLRCSPKSGHDTVSWYQQALGQGPQFIFQYYEEEERQRGNFPDRFSGHQFPNYSSELNVNALLLGDSALYLCASSWAGVNEQFFGPGTRLTVL.

CDR3 amino acids: CAWSPRAGVVSYNEQFF. As DNA, the CDR3 is TGTGCCTGGAGCCCTCGAGCCGGGGTCGTCTCCTACAATGAGCAGTTCTTC. The chain recombines TRBV30 with TRBJ2-1; perhaps TRBD2 as D (5 bases). The V gene's germline CDR1 is GTSNPN and CDR2 SVGIG (reference sequence). V was pared by 3 bases and J by 0 bases, with 18 bases between. CDR3 size: 17 residues.

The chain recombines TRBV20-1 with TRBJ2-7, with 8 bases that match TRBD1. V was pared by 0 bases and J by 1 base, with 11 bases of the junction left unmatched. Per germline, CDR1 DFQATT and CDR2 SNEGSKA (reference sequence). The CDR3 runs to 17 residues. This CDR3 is CSARDPSQGALSYEQYF. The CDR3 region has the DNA TGCAGTGCTAGAGATCCCTCCCAGGGGGCGTTATCCTACGAGCAGTACTTC.

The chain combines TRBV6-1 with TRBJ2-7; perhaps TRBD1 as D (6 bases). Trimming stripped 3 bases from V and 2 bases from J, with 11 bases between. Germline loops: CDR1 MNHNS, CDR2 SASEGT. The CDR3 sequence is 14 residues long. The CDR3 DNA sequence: TGTGCCAGCAGTGACTCAGGGGCGGCCTACGAGCAGTACTTC. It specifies CASSDSGAAYEQYF.

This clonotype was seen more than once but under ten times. In DNA, the CDR3 is TGCAGCGTTGCTTTCTCAGGCTATGGCTACACCTTC. Translation gives CSVAFSGYGYTF. The chain employs TRBV29-1 and TRBJ1-2; D is undetermined. CDR3 length: 12 amino acids. The V gene lost 4 bases and the J gene lost 4 bases, with 10 bases spanning the gap. Germline values: CDR1 SQVTM, CDR2 ANQGSEA.

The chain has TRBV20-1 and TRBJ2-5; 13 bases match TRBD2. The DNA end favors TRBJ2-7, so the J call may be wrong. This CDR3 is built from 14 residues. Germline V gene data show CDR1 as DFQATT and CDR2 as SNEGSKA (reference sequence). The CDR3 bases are TGCAGGACTAGCGGGGGGCCGCAAAACTACGAGCAGTACTTC. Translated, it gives CRTSGGPQNYEQYF.

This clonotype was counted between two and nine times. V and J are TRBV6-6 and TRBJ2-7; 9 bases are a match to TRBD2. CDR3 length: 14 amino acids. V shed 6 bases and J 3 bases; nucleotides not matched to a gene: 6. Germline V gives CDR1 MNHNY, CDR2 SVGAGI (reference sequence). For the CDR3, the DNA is TGTGCCAGCAGGGATAGCGGGAGAAGCTACGAGCAGTACTTC. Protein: CASRDSGRSYEQYF.

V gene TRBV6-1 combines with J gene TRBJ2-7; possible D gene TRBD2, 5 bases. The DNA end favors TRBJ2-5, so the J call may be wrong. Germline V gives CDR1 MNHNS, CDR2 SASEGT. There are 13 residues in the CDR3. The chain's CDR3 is CASMRVVGETQYF. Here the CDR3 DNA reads TGTGCCAGCATGAGGGTCGTAGGTGAGACCCAGTACTTC.

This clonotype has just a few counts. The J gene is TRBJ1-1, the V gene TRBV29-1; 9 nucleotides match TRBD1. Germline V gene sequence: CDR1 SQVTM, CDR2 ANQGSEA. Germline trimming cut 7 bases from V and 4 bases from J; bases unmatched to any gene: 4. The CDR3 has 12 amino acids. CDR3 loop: CSGQQGATEAFF. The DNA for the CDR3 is TGCAGCGGACAACAGGGGGCCACTGAAGCTTTCTTT.

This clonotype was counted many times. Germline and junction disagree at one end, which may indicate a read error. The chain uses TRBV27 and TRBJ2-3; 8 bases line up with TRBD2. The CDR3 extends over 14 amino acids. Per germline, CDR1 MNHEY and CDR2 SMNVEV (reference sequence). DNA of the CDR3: TGCGCCAGCAGCTTGTCCGGGGGGGCAGATACGCAGTATTTT. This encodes CASSLSGGADTQYF.

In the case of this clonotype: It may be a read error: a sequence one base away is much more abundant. For the CDR3, the DNA is TGTGCCAGCAGTTTAAAGGGCACCTATAATTCACCCCTCCACTTT. It yields the protein CASSLKGTYNSPLHF. The chain couples TRBV28 to TRBJ1-6; D not resolved. The V and J ends lost 2 bases and 2 bases respectively, with 7 bases between them. This CDR3 region has 15 residues. Germline CDR1 is MDHEN and CDR2 is SYDVKM.